These 22 T cell receptor beta chains share one sample of origin, sequenced in a study of shared clonotypes between healthy human individuals. The repertoire was sequenced with immunoSEQ multiplex PCR; TCRdb's copy has only in-frame clones and lacks some. The sample records 550,000 to 700,000 clones, about three quarters being singletons. The material sequenced was memory CD4+ T cells sorted from blood. Subset meaning: CD45RA-negative fraction. The source is a woman aged 25 to 39 in good health.

The sample holds many counts of this clone. This chain uses TRBV5-1 with TRBJ2-2; 7 nucleotides agree with TRBD1. Germline V lookup: CDR1 SGHRS, CDR2 YFSETQ. V lost 4 bases and J lost 6; bases outside the gene matches: 6. CDR3 size: 14 residues. CDR3 loop: CASSQGVEAGELFF. The CDR3 coding sequence is TGCGCCAGCAGCCAGGGGGTAGAGGCCGGGGAGCTGTTTTTT.

The chain uses TRBV29-1 and TRBJ2-4; 8 bases align to TRBD2. The V gene end was trimmed by 4 bases and the J gene end by 7 bases; junction bases not matched to a gene: 3. The CDR3 has 12 residues. Germline V lookup: CDR1 SQVTM, CDR2 ANQGSEA. CDR3 protein: CSVGLASNIQYF. As DNA, the CDR3 is TGCAGCGTTGGACTAGCGTCGAACATTCAGTACTTC.

This clone was seen a few times. CDR3 in amino acids: CASSLVASREKLFF. In DNA form, the CDR3 reads TGTGCCAGCAGCTTAGTAGCAAGTAGAGAAAAACTGTTTTTT. The chain combines TRBV11-2 with TRBJ1-4; no clear D. Trimming cost V 1 base and J 8 bases, with 11 bases left between them. The germline gives CDR1 SGHAT, CDR2 FQNNGV. This CDR3 has 14 amino acids.

About this clone: The same CDR3 arises from other DNA sequences in this sample as well. The chain has TRBV7-3 and TRBJ1-1; D not resolved. CDR3 size: 13 residues. CDR1 and CDR2 from the germline V gene are SGHTA and FQGTGA. Trimming left V 0 bases short and J 2 bases short, with 4 bases between. CDR3 in amino acids: CASSLTANTEAFF. The CDR3 DNA reads TGTGCCAGCAGCTTAACCGCAAACACTGAAGCTTTCTTT.

The rearrangement uses TRBV13 and TRBJ2-2; D remains unclear. The CDR3 extends over 16 amino acids. Germline assignment: CDR1 PRHDT and CDR2 FYEKMQ (reference sequence). The germline V and J ends were trimmed by 2 bases and 4 bases, with 14 bases remaining between them. CDR3 bases: TGTGCCAGCAGCTTAATAGTCGCGAGTGCCACCGGGGAGCTGTTTTTT. Encoded protein: CASSLIVASATGELFF.

The table lists this clone with a few counts. V usage is TRBV5-1 and J usage is TRBJ2-3; perhaps TRBD2 as D (6 bases). This CDR3 has 14 amino acids. CDR1 is SGHRS, CDR2 YFSETQ, per germline. The V end was cut by 6 bases, the J end by 0 bases, with 11 bases between. This CDR3 reads CASMAGTSTDTQYF. CDR3 DNA: TGCGCCAGCATGGCCGGGACTAGCACAGATACGCAGTATTTT.

This clone was picked up one time. V is TRBV19 and J is TRBJ1-2; perhaps TRBD1 as D (5 bases). Trimming took 5 bases from V and 7 from J, leaving 14 bases between them. The CDR3 has 13 amino acids. Per the germline V gene, CDR1 is LNHDA and CDR2 is SQIVND (reference sequence). CDR3 protein: CASSPQTGFGYTF. DNA of the CDR3: TGTGCCAGTAGTCCGCAAACAGGCTTTGGCTACACCTTC.

This clone occurred a few times. The chain carries TRBV5-1 and TRBJ2-7; no clear D gene. There are 17 residues in the CDR3. Germline V gene sequence: CDR1 SGHRS, CDR2 YFSETQ. V lost 0 bases to trimming and J lost 0 bases, with 16 bases between them. The CDR3 region is CASSLGVRIRSSYEQYF. CDR3 DNA: TGCGCCAGCAGCTTGGGCGTTCGGATCAGGAGCTCCTACGAGCAGTACTTC.

This chain uses TRBV11-2 with TRBJ2-1; D is possibly TRBD2 (6 bases). The CDR3 sequence is 17 residues long. Germline V CDR1 and CDR2: SGHAT, FQNNGV. V lost 5 bases and J 5 bases, leaving 22 bases between the germline ends. The CDR3 nucleotides are TGTGCCAGCAGCCAAGGGACGGGAGCATCCCCTAACAATGAGCAGTTCTTC. This gives the protein CASSQGTGASPNNEQFF. Together with reference TRBV11-2 and TRBJ2-1, the CDR3 gives the full variable domain: EAGVAQSPRYKIIEKRQSVAFWCNPISGHATLYWYQQILGQGPKLLIQFQNNGVVDDSQLPKDRFSAERLKGVDSTLKIQPAKLEDSAVYLCASSQGTGASPNNEQFFGPGTRLTVL.

The V call is TRBV2, the J call TRBJ1-5; possibly TRBD1 for D (5 bases). With 6 bases removed from V and 4 bases from J, the gap between germline ends came to 10 bases. CDR3 length equals 13 residues. Germline CDR1 SNHLY, CDR2 FYNNEI. The CDR3 nucleotides are TGTGCCAGCAGGTGGGACCCTAATCAGCCCCAGCATTTT. Protein product: CASRWDPNQPQHF.

This clone was seen many times. This chain uses TRBV15 with TRBJ1-3; no clear D gene. The CDR3 sequence is 14 residues long. Germline V gives CDR1 LNHNV, CDR2 YYDKDF (reference sequence). Trimming shortened V by 8 bases and J by 0 bases, and 11 bases separated the two germline ends. DNA of the CDR3: TGTGCCACCTCGTTACCCTCCTCTGGAAACACCATATATTTT. This encodes CATSLPSSGNTIYF.

This clone has at least ten counts. The genes are TRBV6-1 and TRBJ2-2; D unresolved. Trimming stripped 8 bases from V and 0 bases from J, with 13 bases between. Germline values: CDR1 MNHNS, CDR2 SASEGT. This CDR3 spans 15 amino acids. CDR3 bases: TGTGCCAGCGGTGGGTTAGGGACGAACACCGGGGAGCTGTTTTTT. Its protein product is CASGGLGTNTGELFF.

This chain uses TRBV7-2 with TRBJ2-7; 10 nucleotides line up with TRBD1. V lost 4 bases, J lost 6 bases, and 12 bases stayed unmatched. CDR1 SGHTA and CDR2 FQGNSA come from the germline V gene. This CDR3 comprises 16 residues. This CDR3 is CASSSVGGTGVGEQYF. The CDR3 DNA sequence: TGTGCCAGCAGCTCAGTCGGGGGGACAGGGGTCGGCGAGCAGTACTTC.

The chain has TRBV6-5 and TRBJ2-7; 8 nucleotides match TRBD2. The CDR3 is 15 residues long. Germline CDR1 reads MNHEY; CDR2 reads SVGAGI. V shed 6 bases, J shed 3 bases, and the junction held 10 bases outside the gene matches. CDR3: CASSPGGGPFYEQYF. In DNA form, the CDR3 reads TGTGCCAGCAGCCCCGGGGGGGGTCCCTTCTACGAGCAGTACTTC.

V is TRBV5-1 and J is TRBJ2-1; unclear D gene. This CDR3 is 16 amino acids long. Trimming pared 0 bases from V and 0 bases from J, leaving 10 bases between. Per germline, CDR1 SGHRS and CDR2 YFSETQ. In DNA form, the CDR3 reads TGCGCCAGCAGCTTGGACGCTCAAAGCTCCTACAATGAGCAGTTCTTC. It codes for CASSLDAQSSYNEQFF.

V is TRBV29-1 and J is TRBJ2-7; tentatively, D is TRBD2 (5 bases). Germline CDR1 and CDR2: SQVTM and ANQGSEA. Between the trimmed V and J ends, which lost 4 bases and 6 bases, there was a span of 13 bases. This CDR3 spans 12 amino acids. The CDR3 DNA reads as TGCAGCGTTGTACCGGGGAGCGGCGAGCAGTACTTC. It specifies CSVVPGSGEQYF.

The chain recombines TRBV4-1 with TRBJ2-2; 9 nucleotides match TRBD2. V dropped 5 bases and J dropped 6; count of bases not matched to a gene: 10. The CDR3 totals 16 residues. The V gene's germline CDR1 is MGHRA and CDR2 YSYEKL. CDR3 nucleotides: TGCGCCAGCAGCGCTGGGGGCGGGAGGGCCCCCGGGGAGCTGTTTTTT. It translates to CASSAGGGRAPGELFF.

The chain is built from TRBV28 and TRBJ1-4, with no clear D. Trimming took off 5 bases at V and 4 bases at J, with 17 bases between the two ends. There are 16 residues in the CDR3. Germline V lookup: CDR1 MDHEN, CDR2 SYDVKM. The CDR3 nucleotides are TGTGCCAGCAGTCTCGGACTTCCAGGCGTTAATGAAAAACTGTTTTTT. This translates into CASSLGLPGVNEKLFF. Looking up the rest from reference TRBV28 and TRBJ1-4 gives the full variable domain: DVKVTQSSRYLVKRTGEKVFLECVQDMDHENMFWYRQDPGLGLRLIYFSYDVKMKEKGDIPEGYSVSREKKERFSLILESASTNQTSMYLCASSLGLPGVNEKLFFGSGTQLSVL.

The rearrangement links TRBV2 to TRBJ2-1, with 9 bases matching TRBD2. Unmatched junction bases numbered 10, after V lost 7 bases and J lost 0 bases. Germline loops: CDR1 SNHLY, CDR2 FYNNEI. This CDR3 spans 17 amino acids. CDR3: CASKKTSGYSSYNEQFF. The CDR3 DNA reads as TGTGCCAGCAAGAAGACTAGCGGATATAGCTCCTACAATGAGCAGTTCTTC.

The rearrangement uses TRBV27 and TRBJ1-2; TRBD1 matches 8 bases. Germline trimming cut 6 bases from V and 6 bases from J; bases unmatched to any gene: 3. Germline loops: CDR1 MNHEY, CDR2 SMNVEV (reference sequence). This CDR3 has 12 residues. CDR3 nucleotides: TGTGCCAGCAGCCGACAGGGGAATGGCTACACCTTC. This translates into CASSRQGNGYTF.

The chain recombines TRBV9 with TRBJ2-7, with 9 nucleotides matching TRBD2. Losses at the gene ends were 2 bases for V and 0 bases for J; bases not matched to a gene: 3. The CDR3 totals 15 residues. From germline, CDR1 is SGDLS and CDR2 YYNGEE. The CDR3 here is CASSVSAGGSYEQYF. DNA of the CDR3: TGTGCCAGCAGCGTTTCAGCGGGAGGCTCCTACGAGCAGTACTTC.

The chain links TRBV10-3 to TRBJ2-5, with TRBD1 matching 10 bases. V shed 6 bases and J 1 base; nucleotides not matched to a gene: 5. The CDR3 totals 15 residues. Germline V gives CDR1 ENHRY, CDR2 SYGVKD. CDR3 nucleotide sequence: TGTGCCATCAGGGGGACAGGGGAGGGCCAAGAGACCCAGTACTTC. It specifies CAIRGTGEGQETQYF.